Below are 13 T cell receptor beta chains sequenced from a single sample in a study of T cell responses to AZD1222 COVID-19 vaccine (dated by TCRdb to the early 2020s). Library creation used the immunoSEQ multiplex PCR assay. TCRdb holds this immuneACCESS table with in-frame rearrangements only. Some clones are missing; in checked studies, unresolved V genes explain under half, and the rest has no known cause. The sample has approximately 200,000 clones on record, roughly nine tenths of them singletons. The ten most abundant clones make up 3% to 3.5% of the sample. Taken with the paper, the label for time point translates to: about 28 days (+/-7) after the second vaccine dose. The starting material was peripheral blood, obtained 28 days after the second AZD1222 dose. These receptors were collected from an adult who received the AZD1222 COVID-19 vaccine.

This clone was observed once. V is TRBV11-3 and J is TRBJ2-1; D is unresolved. Trimming left V 5 bases short and J 0 bases short, with 14 bases between. In germline, CDR1 is SGHNT, CDR2 YENEEA. This CDR3 spans 16 amino acids. The CDR3 spells CASSPRTKSSYNEQFF. The DNA for the CDR3 is TGTGCCAGCAGCCCCCGGACCAAGAGCTCCTACAATGAGCAGTTCTTC.

V is TRBV6-6 and J is TRBJ2-7, with unresolved D. V lost 0 bases, J lost 1 base, and 13 bases lay in between. The CDR3 is made up of 16 amino acids. Per germline, CDR1 MNHNY and CDR2 SVGAGI (reference sequence). The CDR3 protein is CASSYSLQDASYEQYF. CDR3 DNA: TGTGCCAGCAGTTACTCACTTCAGGACGCATCCTACGAGCAGTACTTC.

The chain recombines TRBV19 with TRBJ1-1; no definite D call. CDR3 length: 13 amino acids. Germline V CDR1 and CDR2: LNHDA, SQIVND (reference sequence). The V and J ends lost 5 bases and 5 bases respectively, with 12 bases between them. The CDR3 here is CASSLGSGTEAFF. The CDR3 DNA reads TGTGCCAGTAGTCTCGGGTCGGGGACTGAAGCTTTCTTT.

This clone was counted once. The chain recombines TRBV19 with TRBJ1-5, with D hard to call. This CDR3 has 13 residues. V was cut by 3 bases and J by 6 bases, with 9 bases left in between. Germline-derived CDR1 and CDR2 are LNHDA and SQIVND (reference sequence). CDR3 nucleotide sequence: TGTGCCAGTAGTATGGAGGACGCTCAGCCCCAGCATTTT. This sequence encodes CASSMEDAQPQHF.

The CDR3 protein is CASSYQGAAYEQYF. In nucleotides, the CDR3 is TGTGCCAGCAGTTATCAAGGGGCAGCCTACGAGCAGTACTTC. The V call is TRBV6-2 or TRBV6-3, the J call TRBJ2-7, with D tentatively TRBD1 (5 bases). Germline CDR1 MNHEY, CDR2 SVGEGT. V lost 3 bases to trimming and J lost 2 bases, with 11 bases between them. The CDR3 sequence is 14 residues long.

J is TRBJ1-4 and V is TRBV10-1, with a possible D match to TRBD1 (5 bases). Germline V gene sequence: CDR1 WNHNN, CDR2 SYGVQD (reference sequence). Trimming took 3 bases from V and 3 from J, leaving 14 bases between them. The CDR3 sequence is 16 residues long. The CDR3 here is CASSDRVTRSNEKLFF. The CDR3 DNA reads as TGCGCCAGCAGTGACAGGGTCACTCGTTCTAATGAAAAACTGTTTTTT.

The chain combines TRBV5-1 with TRBJ2-7, with unresolved D. Germline V CDR1 and CDR2: SGHRS, YFSETQ. V dropped 4 bases and J dropped 0 bases, with 8 bases sitting between them. The CDR3 has 13 amino acids. The CDR3 protein is CASSGFSSYEQYF. The CDR3 DNA reads as TGCGCCAGCAGCGGGTTCAGCTCCTACGAGCAGTACTTC. Combining the CDR3 with reference TRBV5-1 and TRBJ2-7 gives the whole variable domain KAGVTQTPRYLIKTRGQQVTLSCSPISGHRSVSWYQQTPGQGLQFLFEYFSETQRNKGNFPGRFSGRQFSNSRSEMNVSTLELGDSALYLCASSGFSSYEQYFGPGTRLTVT.

V is TRBV3-1 (or the pseudogene TRBV3-2) and J is TRBJ2-2; D gene ambiguous. The CDR3 length is 15 residues. V lost 0 bases to trimming and J lost 6 bases, with 11 bases between them. The germline V gene encodes CDR1 LGHDT and CDR2 YNNKEL (reference sequence). DNA of the CDR3: TGTGCCAGCAGCCAAGATATAGGAGTAGCCGGGGAGCTGTTTTTT. Translated, it gives CASSQDIGVAGELFF.

The chain uses TRBV5-4 and TRBJ2-6; 8 nucleotides line up with TRBD1. V dropped 4 bases and J dropped 3; count of bases not matched to a gene: 9. The CDR3 has 17 residues. CDR1 is SGHNT, CDR2 YYREEE, per germline (reference sequence). The CDR3 region has the DNA TGTGCCAGCAGCGTCCGAGACAGGGGTGGTGGGGCCAACGTCCTGACTTTC. Amino acid sequence: CASSVRDRGGGANVLTF.

The chain joins TRBV30 to TRBJ2-1, with no clear D. The CDR3 has 13 amino acids. The ends were cut back, 3 bases at V and 6 bases at J, with 12 bases in the middle. From germline, CDR1 is GTSNPN and CDR2 SVGIG (reference sequence). CDR3 DNA: TGTGCCTGGAGCTGGTCCACCTTCAATGAGCAGTTCTTC. This encodes CAWSWSTFNEQFF.

The chain carries TRBV3-1 (or the pseudogene TRBV3-2) and TRBJ1-1; perhaps TRBD1 as D (6 bases). Deletions cut 2 bases from V and 7 bases from J, with 20 bases between. This CDR3 spans 16 amino acids. Looked up from germline, CDR1 is LGHDT and CDR2 is YNNKEL (reference sequence). CDR3 loop: CASSQTRVGAAGEAFF. The DNA of the CDR3 is TGTGCCAGCAGCCAAACGCGGGTGGGGGCGGCGGGTGAAGCTTTCTTT.

This chain links TRBV7-8 with TRBJ2-5, with 8 bases matching TRBD1. Losses at the gene ends were 5 bases for V and 1 base for J; bases not matched to a gene: 6. This CDR3 spans 15 amino acids. Germline CDR1 reads SGHVS; CDR2 reads FQNEAQ. DNA of the CDR3: TGTGCCAGCAGCCCCACAGGGGGACGCCAAGAGACCCAGTACTTC. Residues: CASSPTGGRQETQYF. Based on the CDR3 plus reference TRBV7-8 and TRBJ2-5, the full variable domain is GAGVSQSPRYKVAKRGQDVALRCDPISGHVSLFWYQQALGQGPEFLTYFQNEAQLDKSGLPSDRFFAERPEGSVSTLKIQRTQQEDSAVYLCASSPTGGRQETQYFGPGTRLLVL.

The chain recombines TRBV5-1 with TRBJ1-1, with TRBD1 identical over 7 bases. CDR3 length equals 16 residues. Germline CDR1 and CDR2: SGHRS and YFSETQ. V trimming: 2 bases; J trimming: 4 bases; junction bases outside the gene matches: 11. In DNA, the CDR3 is TGCGCCAGCAGCTTTGGCACAGGGGAGGTGATCACTGAAGCTTTCTTT. This translates into CASSFGTGEVITEAFF. The variable domain in full, completed from reference TRBV5-1 and TRBJ1-1, reads KAGVTQTPRYLIKTRGQQVTLSCSPISGHRSVSWYQQTPGQGLQFLFEYFSETQRNKGNFPGRFSGRQFSNSRSEMNVSTLELGDSALYLCASSFGTGEVITEAFFGQGTRLTVV.